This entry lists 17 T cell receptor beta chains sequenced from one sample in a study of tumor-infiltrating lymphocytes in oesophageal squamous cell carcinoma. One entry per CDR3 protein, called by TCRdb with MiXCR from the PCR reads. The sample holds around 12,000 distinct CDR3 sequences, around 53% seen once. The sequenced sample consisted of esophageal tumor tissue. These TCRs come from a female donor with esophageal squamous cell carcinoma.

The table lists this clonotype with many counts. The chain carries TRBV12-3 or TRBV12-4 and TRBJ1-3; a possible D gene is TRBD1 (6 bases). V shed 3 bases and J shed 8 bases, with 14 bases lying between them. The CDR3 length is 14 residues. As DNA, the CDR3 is TGTGCCAGCAGTTTGGGCGGGGGCGGGGACACCATATATTTT. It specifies CASSLGGGGDTIYF.

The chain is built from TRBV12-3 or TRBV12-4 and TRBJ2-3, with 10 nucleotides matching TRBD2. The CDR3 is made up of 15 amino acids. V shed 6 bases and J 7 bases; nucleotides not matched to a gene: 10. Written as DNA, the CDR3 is TGTGCCAGCAGCCCGTCTAGCGGGAGTATGAATACGCAGTATTTT. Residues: CASSPSSGSMNTQYF.

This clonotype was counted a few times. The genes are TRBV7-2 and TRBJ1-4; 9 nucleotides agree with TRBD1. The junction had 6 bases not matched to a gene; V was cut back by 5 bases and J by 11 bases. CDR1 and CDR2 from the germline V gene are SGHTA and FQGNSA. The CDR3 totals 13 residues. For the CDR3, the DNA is TGTGCCAGCAGCACAAGACAGGGGGGGAAACTGTTTTTT. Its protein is CASSTRQGGKLFF.

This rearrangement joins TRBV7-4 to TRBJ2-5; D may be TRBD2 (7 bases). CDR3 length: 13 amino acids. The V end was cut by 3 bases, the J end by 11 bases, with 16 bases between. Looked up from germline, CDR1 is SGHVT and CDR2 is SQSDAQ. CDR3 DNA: TGTGCCAGCAGCTTCGTTGCGGGGGCATATCAGTACTTC. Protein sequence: CASSFVAGAYQYF.

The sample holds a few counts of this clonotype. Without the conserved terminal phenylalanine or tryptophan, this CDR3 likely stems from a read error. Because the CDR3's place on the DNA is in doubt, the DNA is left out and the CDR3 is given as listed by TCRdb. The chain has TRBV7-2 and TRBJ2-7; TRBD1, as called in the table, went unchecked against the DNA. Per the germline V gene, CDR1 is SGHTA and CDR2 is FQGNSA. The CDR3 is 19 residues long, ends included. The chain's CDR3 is CASSLGGTHLPSYEQYFGS.

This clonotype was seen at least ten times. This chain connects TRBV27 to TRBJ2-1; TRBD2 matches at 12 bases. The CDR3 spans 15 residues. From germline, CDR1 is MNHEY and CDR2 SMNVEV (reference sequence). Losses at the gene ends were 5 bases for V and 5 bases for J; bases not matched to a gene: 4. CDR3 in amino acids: CASSKLAGGHNEQFF. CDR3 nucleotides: TGTGCCAGCAGTAAGCTAGCGGGAGGGCACAATGAGCAGTTCTTC.

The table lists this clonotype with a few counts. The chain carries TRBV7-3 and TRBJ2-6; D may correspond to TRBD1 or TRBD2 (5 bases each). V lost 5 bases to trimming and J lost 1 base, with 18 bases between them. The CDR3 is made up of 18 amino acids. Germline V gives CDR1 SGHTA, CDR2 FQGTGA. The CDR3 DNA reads TGTGCCAGCAGCGGATCCGGGACCCATACTTCTGGGGCCAACGTCCTGACTTTC. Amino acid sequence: CASSGSGTHTSGANVLTF.

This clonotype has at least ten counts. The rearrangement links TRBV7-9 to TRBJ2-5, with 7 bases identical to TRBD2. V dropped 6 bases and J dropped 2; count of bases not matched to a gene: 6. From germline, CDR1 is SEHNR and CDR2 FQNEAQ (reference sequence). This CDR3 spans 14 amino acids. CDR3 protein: CASRKTSAQETQYF. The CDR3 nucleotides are TGTGCCAGCAGGAAAACTAGCGCTCAAGAGACCCAGTACTTC.

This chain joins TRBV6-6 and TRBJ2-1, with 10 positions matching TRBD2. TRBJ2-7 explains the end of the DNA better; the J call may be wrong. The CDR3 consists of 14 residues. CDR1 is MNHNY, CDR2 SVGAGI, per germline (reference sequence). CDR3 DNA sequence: TGTGCCAGCAGTTTTACTAGCGGGACCTACGAGCAGTACTTC. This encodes CASSFTSGTYEQYF.

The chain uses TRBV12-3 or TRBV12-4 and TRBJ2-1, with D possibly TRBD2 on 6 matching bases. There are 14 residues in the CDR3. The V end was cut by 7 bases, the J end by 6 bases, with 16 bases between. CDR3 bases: TGTGCCAGCAACCGGGACTCCCTATTCAATGAGCAGTTCTTC. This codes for CASNRDSLFNEQFF.

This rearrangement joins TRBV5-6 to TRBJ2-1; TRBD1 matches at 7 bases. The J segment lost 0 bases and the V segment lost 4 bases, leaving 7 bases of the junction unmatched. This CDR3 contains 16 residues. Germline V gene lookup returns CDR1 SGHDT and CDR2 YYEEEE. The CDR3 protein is CASSPERQGSYNEQFF. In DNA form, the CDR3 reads TGTGCCAGCAGCCCGGAACGACAGGGCTCCTACAATGAGCAGTTCTTC.

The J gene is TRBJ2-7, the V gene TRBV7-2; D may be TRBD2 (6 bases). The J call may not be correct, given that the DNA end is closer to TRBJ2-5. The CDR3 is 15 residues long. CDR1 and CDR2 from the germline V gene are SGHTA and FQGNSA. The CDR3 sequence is CASSSDGGDQETQYF. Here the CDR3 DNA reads TGTGCCAGCAGCTCCGATGGAGGGGACCAAGAGACCCAGTACTTC.

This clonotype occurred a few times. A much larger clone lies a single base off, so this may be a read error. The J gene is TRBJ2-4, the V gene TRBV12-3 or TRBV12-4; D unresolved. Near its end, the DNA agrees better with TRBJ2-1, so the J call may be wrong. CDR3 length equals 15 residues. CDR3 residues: CASSPSRFSKNIQFF. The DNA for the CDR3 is TGTGCCAGCAGTCCCTCACGCTTTTCCAAAAACATTCAGTTCTTC.

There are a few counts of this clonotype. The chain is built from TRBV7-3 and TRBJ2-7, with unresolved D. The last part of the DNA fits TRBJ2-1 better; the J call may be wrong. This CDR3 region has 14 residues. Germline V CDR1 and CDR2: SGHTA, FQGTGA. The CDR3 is CASSVGAGYNEQFF. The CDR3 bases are TGTGCCAGCAGCGTAGGTGCTGGCTACAATGAGCAGTTCTTC.

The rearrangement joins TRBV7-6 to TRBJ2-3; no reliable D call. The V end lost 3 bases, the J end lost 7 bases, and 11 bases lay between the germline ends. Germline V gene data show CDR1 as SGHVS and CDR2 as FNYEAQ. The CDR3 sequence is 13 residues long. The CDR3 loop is CASSFPVQNTQYF. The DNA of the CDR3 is TGTGCCAGCAGCTTTCCCGTTCAGAATACGCAGTATTTT.

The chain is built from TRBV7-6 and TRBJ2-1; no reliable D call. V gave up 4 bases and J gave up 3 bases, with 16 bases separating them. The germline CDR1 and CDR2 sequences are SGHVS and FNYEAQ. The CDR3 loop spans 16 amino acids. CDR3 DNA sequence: TGTGCCAGCAGCTCACGACTCCAAATGGGCTACAATGAGCAGTTCTTC. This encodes CASSSRLQMGYNEQFF.

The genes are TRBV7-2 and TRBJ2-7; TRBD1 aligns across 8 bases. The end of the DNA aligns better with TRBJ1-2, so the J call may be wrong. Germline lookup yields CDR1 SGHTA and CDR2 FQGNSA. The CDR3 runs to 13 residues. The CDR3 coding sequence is TGTGCCAGCAGCTTCGGCAGGGGGCATGGCTACACCTTC. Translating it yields CASSFGRGHGYTF.